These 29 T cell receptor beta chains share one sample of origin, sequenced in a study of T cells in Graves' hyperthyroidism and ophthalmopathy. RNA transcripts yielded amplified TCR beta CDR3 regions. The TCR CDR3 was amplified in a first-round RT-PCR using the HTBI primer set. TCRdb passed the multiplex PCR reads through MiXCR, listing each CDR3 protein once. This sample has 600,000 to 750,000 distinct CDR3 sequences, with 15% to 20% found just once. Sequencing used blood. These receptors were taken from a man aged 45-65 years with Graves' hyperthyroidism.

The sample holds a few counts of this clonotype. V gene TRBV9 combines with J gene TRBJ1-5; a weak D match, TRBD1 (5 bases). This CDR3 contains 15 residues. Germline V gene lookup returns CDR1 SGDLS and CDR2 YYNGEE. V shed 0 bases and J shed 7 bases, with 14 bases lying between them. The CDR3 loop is CASSVGDGGSQPQHF. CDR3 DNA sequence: TGTGCCAGCAGCGTAGGGGACGGGGGGTCCCAGCCCCAGCATTTT. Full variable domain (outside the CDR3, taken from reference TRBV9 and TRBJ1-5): DSGVTQTPKHLITATGQRVTLRCSPRSGDLSVYWYQQSLDQGLQFLIQYYNGEERAKGNILERFSAQQFPDLHSELNLSSLELGDSALYFCASSVGDGGSQPQHFGDGTRLSIL.

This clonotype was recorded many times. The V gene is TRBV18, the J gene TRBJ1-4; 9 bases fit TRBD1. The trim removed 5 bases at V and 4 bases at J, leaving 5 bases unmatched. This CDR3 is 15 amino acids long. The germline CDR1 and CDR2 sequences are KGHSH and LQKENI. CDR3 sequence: CASSIGQGNNEKLFF. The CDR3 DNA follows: TGTGCCAGCTCAATCGGACAGGGGAATAATGAAAAACTGTTTTTT.

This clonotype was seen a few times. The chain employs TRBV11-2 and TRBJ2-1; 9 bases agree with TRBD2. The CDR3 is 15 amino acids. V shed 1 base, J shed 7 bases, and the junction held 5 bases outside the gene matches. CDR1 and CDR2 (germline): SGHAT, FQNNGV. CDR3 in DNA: TGTGCCAGCAGCTTAGGCCTAGCGGGAATAAATGAGCAGTTCTTC. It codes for CASSLGLAGINEQFF.

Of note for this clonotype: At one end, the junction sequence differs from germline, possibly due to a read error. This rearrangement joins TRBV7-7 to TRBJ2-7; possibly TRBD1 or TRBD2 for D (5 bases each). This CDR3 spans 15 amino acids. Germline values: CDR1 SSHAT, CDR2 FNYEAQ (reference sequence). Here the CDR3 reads CASSAGTAGSYEQYF. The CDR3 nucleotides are TGTGCTAGCAGCGCCGGGACGGCCGGAAGCTACGAGCAGTACTTC.

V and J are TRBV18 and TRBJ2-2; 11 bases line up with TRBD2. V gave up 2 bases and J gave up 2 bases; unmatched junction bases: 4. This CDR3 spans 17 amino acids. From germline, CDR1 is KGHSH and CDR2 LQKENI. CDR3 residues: CASSPAGTSGNTGELFF. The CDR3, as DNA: TGTGCCAGCTCACCAGCTGGGACTAGCGGTAACACCGGGGAGCTGTTTTTT.

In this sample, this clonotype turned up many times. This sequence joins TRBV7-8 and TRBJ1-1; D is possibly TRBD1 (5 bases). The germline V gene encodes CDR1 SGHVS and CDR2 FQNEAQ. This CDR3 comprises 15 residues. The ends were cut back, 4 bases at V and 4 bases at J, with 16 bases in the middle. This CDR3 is CASSYSIGAGTEAFF. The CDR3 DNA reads TGTGCCAGCAGCTATAGCATAGGGGCCGGCACTGAAGCTTTCTTT.

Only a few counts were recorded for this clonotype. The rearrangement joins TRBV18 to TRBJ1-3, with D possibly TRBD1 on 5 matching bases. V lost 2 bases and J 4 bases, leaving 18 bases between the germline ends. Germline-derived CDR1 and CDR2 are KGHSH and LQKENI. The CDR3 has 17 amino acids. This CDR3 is CASSPSTTGRRGNTIYF. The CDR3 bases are TGTGCCAGCTCACCATCGACCACGGGGCGAAGGGGAAACACCATATATTTT.

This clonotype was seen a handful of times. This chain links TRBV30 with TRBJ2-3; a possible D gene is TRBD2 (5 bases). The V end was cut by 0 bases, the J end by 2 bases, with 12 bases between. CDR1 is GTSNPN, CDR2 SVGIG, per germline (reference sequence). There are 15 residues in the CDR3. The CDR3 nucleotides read TGTGCCTGGAGTGTAATGGAGGCCTACACAGATACGCAGTATTTT. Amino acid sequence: CAWSVMEAYTDTQYF. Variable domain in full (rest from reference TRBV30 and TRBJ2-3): SQTIHQWPATLVQPVGSPLSLECTVEGTSNPNLYWYRQAAGRGLQLLFYSVGIGQISSEVPQNLSASRPQDRQFILSSKKLLLSDSGFYLCAWSVMEAYTDTQYFGPGTRLTVL.

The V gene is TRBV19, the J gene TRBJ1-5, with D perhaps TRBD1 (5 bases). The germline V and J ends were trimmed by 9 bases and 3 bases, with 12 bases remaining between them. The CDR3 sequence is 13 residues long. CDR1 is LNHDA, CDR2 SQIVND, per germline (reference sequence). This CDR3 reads CASQRQSNQPQHF. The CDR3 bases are TGTGCCAGCCAGAGACAGTCCAATCAGCCCCAGCATTTT.

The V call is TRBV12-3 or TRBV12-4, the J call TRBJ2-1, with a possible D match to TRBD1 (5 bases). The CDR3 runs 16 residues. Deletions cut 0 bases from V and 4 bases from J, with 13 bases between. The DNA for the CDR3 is TGTGCCAGCAGTTTAGCGCTCTGGGGCTTATACAATGAGCAGTTCTTC. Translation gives CASSLALWGLYNEQFF.

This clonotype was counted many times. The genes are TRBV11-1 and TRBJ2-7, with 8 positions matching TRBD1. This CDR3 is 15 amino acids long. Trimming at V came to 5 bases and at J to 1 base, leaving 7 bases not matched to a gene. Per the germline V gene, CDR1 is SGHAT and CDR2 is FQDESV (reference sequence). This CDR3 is CASSLRDRGSYEQYF. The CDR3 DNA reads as TGTGCCAGCAGCCTCCGAGACAGGGGATCCTACGAGCAGTACTTC.

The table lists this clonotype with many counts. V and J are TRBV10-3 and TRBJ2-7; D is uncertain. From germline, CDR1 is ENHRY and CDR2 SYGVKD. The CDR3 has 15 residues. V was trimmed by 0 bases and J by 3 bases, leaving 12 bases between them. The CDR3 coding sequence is TGTGCCATCAGTGAGTCATTAGACGGTCTCTACGAGCAGTACTTC. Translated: CAISESLDGLYEQYF.

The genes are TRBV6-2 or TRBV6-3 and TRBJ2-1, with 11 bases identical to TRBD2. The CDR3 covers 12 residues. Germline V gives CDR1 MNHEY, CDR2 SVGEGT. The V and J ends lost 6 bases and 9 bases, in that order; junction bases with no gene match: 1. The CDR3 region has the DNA TGTGCCAGCAGACTAGCGGGAGTTGAGCAGTTCTTC. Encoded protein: CASRLAGVEQFF.

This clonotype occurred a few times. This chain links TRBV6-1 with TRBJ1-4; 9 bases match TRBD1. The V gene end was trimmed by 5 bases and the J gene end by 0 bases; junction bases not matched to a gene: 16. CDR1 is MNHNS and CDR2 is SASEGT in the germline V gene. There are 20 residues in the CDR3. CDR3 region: CASSQGEWDRAFATNEKLFF. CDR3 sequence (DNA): TGTGCCAGCAGTCAAGGGGAATGGGACAGGGCTTTTGCAACTAATGAAAAACTGTTTTTT.

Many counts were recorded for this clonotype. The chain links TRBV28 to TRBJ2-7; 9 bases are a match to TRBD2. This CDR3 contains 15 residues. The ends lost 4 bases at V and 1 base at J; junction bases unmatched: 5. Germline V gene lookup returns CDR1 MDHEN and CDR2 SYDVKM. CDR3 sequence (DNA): TGTGCCAGCAGTTCGGTAGCGGGAGTTTCCTACGAGCAGTACTTC. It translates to CASSSVAGVSYEQYF.

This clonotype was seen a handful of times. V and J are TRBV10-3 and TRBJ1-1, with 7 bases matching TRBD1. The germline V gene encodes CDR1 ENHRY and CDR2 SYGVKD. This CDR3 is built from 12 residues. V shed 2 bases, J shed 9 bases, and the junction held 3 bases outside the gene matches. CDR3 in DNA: TGTGCCATCAGTGAGGACAGGGAGAAAGCTTTCTTT. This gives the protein CAISEDREKAFF.

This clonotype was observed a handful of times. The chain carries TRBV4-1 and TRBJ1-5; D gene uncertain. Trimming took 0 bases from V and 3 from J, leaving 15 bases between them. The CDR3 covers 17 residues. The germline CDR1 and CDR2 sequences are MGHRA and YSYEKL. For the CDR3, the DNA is TGCGCCAGCAGCCAAGATGGGTTCCAGCTCTTCAATCAGCCCCAGCATTTT. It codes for CASSQDGFQLFNQPQHF.

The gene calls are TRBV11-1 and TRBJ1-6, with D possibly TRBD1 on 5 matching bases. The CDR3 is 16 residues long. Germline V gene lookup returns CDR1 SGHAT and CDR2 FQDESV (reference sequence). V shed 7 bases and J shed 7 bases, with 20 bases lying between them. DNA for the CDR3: TGTGCCAGCACCTCACCGCGCCGGGGGACCAATTCACCCCTCCACTTT. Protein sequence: CASTSPRRGTNSPLHF.

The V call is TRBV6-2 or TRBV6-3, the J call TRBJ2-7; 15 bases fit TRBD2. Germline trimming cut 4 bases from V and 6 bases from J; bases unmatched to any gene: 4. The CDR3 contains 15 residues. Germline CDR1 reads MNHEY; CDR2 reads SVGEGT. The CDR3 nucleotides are TGTGCCAGCAGTTGGGGGACTAGCGGGAGGTTCGAGCAGTACTTC. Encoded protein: CASSWGTSGRFEQYF.

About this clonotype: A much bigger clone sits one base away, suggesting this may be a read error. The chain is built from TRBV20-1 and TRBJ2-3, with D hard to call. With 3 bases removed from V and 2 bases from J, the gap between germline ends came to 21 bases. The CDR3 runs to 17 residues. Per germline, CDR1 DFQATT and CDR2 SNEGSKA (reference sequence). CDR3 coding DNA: TGCAGTGCTAGTTCCCCCCCGAACCCGGCCCCCACAGATACGCAGTATTTT. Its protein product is CSASSPPNPAPTDTQYF.

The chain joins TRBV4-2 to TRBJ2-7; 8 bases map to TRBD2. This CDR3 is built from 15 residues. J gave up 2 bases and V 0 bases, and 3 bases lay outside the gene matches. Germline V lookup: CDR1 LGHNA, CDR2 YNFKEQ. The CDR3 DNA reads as TGTGCCAGCAGCCAAGAAGAGCGGGGGCCCTACGAGCAGTACTTC. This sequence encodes CASSQEERGPYEQYF.

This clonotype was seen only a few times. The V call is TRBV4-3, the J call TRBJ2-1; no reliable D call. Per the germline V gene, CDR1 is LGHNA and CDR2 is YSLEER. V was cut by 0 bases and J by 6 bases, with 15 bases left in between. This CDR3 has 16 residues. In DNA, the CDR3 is TGCGCCAGCAGCCAAGATTCAGCTAGGATACGCAATGAGCAGTTCTTC. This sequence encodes CASSQDSARIRNEQFF.

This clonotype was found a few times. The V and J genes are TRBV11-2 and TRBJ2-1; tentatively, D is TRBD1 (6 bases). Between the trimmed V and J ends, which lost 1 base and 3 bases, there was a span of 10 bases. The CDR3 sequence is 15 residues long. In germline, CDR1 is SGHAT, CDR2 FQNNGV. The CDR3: CASSLGGQFYNEQFF. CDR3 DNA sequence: TGTGCCAGCAGCTTAGGGGGACAATTCTACAATGAGCAGTTCTTC.

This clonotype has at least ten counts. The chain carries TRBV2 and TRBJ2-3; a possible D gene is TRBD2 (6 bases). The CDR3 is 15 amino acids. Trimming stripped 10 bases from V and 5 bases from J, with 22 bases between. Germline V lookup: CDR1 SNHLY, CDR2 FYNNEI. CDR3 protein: CAKTRYGSDLDTQYF. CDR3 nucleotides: TGTGCCAAGACTCGTTACGGGAGCGATTTAGATACGCAGTATTTT. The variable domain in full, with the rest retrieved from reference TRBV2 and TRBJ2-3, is EPEVTQTPSHQVTQMGQEVILRCVPISNHLYFYWYRQILGQKVEFLVSFYNNEISEKSEIFDDQFSVERPDGSNFTLKIRSTKLEDSAMYFCAKTRYGSDLDTQYFGPGTRLTVL.

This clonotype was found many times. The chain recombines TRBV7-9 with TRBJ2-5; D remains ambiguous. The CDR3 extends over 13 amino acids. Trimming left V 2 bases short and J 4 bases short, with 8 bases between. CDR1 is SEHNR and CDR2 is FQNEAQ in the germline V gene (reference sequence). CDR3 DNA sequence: TGTGCCAGCAGCTTATTGTTTGGAGAGACCCAGTACTTC. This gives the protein CASSLLFGETQYF.

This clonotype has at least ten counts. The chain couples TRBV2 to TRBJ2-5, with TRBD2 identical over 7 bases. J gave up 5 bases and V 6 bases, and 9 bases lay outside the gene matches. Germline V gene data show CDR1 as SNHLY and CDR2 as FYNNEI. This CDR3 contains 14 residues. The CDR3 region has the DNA TGTGCCAGCAGCCCCGGGAGGACTTACGAGACCCAGTACTTC. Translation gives CASSPGRTYETQYF.

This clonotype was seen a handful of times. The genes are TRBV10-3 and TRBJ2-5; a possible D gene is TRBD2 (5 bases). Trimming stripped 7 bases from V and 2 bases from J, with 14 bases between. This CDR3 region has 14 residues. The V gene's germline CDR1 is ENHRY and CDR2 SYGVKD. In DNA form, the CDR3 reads TGTGCCATCAAAAGGACTTCAAATCAAGAGACCCAGTACTTC. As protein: CAIKRTSNQETQYF.

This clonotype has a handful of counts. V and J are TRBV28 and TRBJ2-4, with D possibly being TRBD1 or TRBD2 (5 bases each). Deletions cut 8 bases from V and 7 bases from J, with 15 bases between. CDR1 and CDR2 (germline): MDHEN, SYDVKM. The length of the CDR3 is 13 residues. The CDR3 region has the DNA TGTGCCAGCTTGGGACGGCTTAGTAACATTCAGTACTTC. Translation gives CASLGRLSNIQYF.

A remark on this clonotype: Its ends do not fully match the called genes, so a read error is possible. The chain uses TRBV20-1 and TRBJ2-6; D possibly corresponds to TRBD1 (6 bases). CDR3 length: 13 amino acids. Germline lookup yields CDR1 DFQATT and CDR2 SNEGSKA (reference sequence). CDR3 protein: CSAILGGEGKHSF. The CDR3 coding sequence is TGCAGTGCTATATTAGGGGGAGAGGGCAAACACTCTTTC.